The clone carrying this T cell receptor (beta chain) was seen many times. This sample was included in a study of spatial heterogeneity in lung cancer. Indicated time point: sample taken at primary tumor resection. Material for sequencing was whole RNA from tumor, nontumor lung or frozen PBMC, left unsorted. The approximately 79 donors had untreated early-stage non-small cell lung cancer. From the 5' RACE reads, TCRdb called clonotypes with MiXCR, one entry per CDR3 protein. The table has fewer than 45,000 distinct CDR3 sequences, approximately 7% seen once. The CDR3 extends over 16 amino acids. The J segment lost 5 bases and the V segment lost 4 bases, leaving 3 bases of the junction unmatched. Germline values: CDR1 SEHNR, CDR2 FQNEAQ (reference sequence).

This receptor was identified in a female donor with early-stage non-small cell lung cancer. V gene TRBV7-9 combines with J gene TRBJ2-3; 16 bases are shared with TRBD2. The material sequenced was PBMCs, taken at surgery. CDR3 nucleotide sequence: TGTGCCAGCAGCTCCGGGACTAGCGGGGGGGAAGATACGCAGTATTTT. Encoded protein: CASSSGTSGGEDTQYF.